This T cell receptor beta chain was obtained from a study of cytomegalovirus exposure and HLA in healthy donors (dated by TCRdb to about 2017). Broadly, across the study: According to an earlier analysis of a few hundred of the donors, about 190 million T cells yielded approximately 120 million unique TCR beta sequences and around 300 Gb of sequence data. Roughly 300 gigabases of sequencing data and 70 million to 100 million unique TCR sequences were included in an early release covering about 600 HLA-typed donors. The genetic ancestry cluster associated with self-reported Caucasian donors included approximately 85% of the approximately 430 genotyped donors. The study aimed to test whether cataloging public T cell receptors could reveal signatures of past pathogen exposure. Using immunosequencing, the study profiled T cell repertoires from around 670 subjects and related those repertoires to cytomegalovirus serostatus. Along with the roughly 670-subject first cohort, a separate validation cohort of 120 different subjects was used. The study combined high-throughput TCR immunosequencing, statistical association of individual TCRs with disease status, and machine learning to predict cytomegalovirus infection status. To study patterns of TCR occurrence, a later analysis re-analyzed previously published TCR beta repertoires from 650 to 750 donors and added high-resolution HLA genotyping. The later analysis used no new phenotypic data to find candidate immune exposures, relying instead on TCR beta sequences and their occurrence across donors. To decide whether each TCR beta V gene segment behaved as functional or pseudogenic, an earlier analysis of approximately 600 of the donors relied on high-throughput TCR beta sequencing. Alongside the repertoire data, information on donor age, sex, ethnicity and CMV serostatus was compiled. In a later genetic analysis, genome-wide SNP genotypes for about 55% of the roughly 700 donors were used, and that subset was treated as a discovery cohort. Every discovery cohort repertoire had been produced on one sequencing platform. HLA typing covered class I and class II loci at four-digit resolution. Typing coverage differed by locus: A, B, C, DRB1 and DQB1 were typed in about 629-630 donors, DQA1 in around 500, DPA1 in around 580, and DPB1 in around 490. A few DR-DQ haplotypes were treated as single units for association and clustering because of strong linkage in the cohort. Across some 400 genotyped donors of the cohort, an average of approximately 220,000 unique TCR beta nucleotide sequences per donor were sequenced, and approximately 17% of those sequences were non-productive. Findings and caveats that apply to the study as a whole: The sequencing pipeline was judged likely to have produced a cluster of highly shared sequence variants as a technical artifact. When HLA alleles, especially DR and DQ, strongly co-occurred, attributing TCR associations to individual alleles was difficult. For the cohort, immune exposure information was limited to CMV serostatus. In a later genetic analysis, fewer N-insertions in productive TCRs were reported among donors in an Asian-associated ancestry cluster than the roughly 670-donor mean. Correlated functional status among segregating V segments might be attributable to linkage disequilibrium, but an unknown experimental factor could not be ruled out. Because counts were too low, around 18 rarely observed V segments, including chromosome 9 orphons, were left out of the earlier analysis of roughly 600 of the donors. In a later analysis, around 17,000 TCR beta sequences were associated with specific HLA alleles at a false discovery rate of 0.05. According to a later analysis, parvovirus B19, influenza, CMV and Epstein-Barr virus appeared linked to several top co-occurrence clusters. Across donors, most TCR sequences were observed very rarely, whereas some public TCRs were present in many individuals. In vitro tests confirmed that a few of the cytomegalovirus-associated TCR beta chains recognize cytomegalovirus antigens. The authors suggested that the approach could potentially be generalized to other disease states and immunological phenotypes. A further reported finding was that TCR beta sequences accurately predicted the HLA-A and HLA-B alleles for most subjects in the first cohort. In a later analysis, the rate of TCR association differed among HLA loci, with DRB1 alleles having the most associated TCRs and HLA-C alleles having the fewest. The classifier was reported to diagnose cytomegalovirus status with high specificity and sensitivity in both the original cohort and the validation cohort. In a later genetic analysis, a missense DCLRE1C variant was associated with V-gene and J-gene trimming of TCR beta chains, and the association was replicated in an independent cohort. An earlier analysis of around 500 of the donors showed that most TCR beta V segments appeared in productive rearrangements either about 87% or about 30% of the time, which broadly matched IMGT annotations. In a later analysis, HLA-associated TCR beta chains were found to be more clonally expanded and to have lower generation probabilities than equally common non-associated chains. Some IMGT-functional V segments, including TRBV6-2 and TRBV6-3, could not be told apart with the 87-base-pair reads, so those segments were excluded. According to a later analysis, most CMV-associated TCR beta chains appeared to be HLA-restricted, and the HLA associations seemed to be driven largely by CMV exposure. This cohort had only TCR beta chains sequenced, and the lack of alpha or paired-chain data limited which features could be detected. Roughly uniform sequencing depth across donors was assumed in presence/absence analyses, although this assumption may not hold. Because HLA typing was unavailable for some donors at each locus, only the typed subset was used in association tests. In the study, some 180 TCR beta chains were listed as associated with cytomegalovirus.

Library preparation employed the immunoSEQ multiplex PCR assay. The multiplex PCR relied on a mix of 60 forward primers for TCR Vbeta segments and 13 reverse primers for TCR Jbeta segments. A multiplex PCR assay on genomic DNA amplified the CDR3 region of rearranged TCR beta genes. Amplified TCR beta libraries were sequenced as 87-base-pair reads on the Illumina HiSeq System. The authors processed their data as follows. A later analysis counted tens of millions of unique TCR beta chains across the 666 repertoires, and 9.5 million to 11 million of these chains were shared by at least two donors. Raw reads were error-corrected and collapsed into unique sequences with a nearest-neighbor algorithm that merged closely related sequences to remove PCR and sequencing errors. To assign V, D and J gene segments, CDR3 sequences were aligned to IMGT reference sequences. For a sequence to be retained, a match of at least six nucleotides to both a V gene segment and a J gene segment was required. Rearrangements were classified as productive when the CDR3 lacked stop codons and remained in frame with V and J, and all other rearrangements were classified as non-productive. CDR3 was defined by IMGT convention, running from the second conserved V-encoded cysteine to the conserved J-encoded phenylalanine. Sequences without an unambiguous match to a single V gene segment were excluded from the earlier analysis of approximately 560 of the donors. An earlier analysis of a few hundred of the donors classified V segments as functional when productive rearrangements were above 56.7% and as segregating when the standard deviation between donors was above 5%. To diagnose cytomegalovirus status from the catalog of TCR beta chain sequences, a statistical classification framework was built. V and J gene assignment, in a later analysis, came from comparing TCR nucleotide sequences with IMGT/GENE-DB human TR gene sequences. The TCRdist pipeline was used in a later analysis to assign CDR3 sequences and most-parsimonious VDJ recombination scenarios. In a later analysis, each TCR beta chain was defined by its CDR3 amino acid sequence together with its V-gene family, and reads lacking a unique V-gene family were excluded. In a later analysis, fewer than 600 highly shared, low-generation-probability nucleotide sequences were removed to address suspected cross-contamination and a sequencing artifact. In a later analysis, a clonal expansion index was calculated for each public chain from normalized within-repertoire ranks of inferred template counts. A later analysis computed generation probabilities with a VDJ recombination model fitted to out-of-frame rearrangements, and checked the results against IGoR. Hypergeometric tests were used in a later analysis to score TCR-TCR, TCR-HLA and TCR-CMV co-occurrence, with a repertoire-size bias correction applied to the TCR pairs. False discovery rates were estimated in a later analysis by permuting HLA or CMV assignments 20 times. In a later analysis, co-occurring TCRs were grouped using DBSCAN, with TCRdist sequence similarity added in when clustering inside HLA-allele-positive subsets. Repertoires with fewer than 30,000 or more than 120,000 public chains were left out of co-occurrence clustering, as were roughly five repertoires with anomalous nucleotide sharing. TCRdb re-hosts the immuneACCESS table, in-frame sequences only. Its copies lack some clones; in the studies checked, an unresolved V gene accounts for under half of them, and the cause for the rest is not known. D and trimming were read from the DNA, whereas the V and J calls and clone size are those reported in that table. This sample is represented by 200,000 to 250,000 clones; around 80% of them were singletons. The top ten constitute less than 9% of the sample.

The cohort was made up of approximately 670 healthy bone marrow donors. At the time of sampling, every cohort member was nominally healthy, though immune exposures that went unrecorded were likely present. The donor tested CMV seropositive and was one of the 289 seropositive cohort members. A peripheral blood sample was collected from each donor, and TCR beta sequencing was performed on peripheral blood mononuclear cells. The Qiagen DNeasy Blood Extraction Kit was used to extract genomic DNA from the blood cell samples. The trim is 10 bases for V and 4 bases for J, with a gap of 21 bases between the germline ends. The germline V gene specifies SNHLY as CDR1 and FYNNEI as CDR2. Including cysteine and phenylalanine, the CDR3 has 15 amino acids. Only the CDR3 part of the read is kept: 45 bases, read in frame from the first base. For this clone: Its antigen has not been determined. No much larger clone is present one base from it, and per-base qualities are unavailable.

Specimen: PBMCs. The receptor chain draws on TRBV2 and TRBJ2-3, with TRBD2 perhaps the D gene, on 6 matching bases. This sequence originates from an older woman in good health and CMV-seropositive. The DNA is TGTGCCAACAAACGGAGGGGAGGAGTGGCAGATACGCAGTATTTT. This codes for CANKRRGGVADTQYF.